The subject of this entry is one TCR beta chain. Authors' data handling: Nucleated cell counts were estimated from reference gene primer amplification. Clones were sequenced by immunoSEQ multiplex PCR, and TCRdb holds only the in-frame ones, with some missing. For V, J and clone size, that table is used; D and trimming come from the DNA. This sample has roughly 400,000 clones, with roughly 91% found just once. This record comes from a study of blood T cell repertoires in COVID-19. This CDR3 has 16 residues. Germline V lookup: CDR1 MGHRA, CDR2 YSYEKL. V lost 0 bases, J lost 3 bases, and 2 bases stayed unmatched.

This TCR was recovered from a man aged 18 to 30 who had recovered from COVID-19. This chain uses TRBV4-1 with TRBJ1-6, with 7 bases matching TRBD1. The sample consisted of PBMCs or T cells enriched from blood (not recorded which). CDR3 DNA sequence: TGCGCCAGCAGCCAAGAACAGGGGAACTATAATTCACCCCTCCACTTT. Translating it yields CASSQEQGNYNSPLHF.